The 24 T cell receptor beta chains below all came from one sample that was sequenced in a study of beta chain features in type 1 diabetes. Expressed TCRB transcripts were sequenced after all isolated RNA was converted to cDNA. Generated by immunoSEQ multiplex PCR, the TCRdb table keeps only in-frame clones and is missing some. Among approximately 300,000 clones listed, 11% were seen once. The sequenced material came from naive CD4+ T cells from blood. The source of these receptors is a woman between 25 and 40 years old in good health.

This clone was counted only a few times. The genes are TRBV25-1 and TRBJ1-2; 7 positions match TRBD1. Looked up from germline, CDR1 is MGHDK and CDR2 is SYGVNS. The CDR3 sequence is 17 residues long. The trim removed 6 bases at V and 6 bases at J, leaving 19 bases unmatched. CDR3 protein: CASRAHTGAPAWDGYTF. DNA for the CDR3: TGTGCCAGCAGAGCACATACAGGGGCCCCTGCCTGGGATGGCTACACCTTC.

Details on this clone: Other nucleotide sequences from this sample produce the same CDR3. The V and J genes are TRBV5-6 and TRBJ2-7, with D hard to call. Trimming removed 0 bases from V and 6 bases from J, with 4 bases in between. Germline V lookup: CDR1 SGHDT, CDR2 YYEEEE. This CDR3 is 11 amino acids long. CDR3 in amino acids: CASSLASEQYF. The CDR3 nucleotides read TGTGCCAGCAGCTTGGCTAGCGAGCAGTACTTC. Complete variable domain (other parts from reference TRBV5-6 and TRBJ2-7): DAGVTQSPTHLIKTRGQQVTLRCSPKSGHDTVSWYQQALGQGPQFIFQYYEEEERQRGNFPDRFSGHQFPNYSSELNVNALLLGDSALYLCASSLASEQYFGPGTRLTVT.

The V call is TRBV29-1, the J call TRBJ1-1, with TRBD1 matching 7 bases. Germline CDR1 reads SQVTM; CDR2 reads ANQGSEA. V lost 2 bases and J lost 4; bases outside the gene matches: 4. The CDR3 consists of 13 residues. CDR3: CSVELQGPTEAFF. The CDR3 DNA follows: TGCAGCGTTGAACTACAGGGGCCCACTGAAGCTTTCTTT.

The chain joins TRBV11-2 to TRBJ2-3, with 11 bases matching TRBD2. V was clipped by 3 bases and J by 1 base; unmatched bases: 6. In germline, CDR1 is SGHAT, CDR2 FQNNGV. This CDR3 spans 17 amino acids. CDR3 in DNA: TGTGCCAGCAGCTTTAGCGGGAGGGCCCGTGGCACAGATACGCAGTATTTT. It is translated as CASSFSGRARGTDTQYF.

The chain links TRBV15 to TRBJ1-2; D is ambiguous. The CDR3 has 13 residues. Trimming pared 2 bases from V and 5 bases from J, leaving 9 bases between. CDR1 and CDR2 from the germline V gene are LNHNV and YYDKDF (reference sequence). The CDR3 DNA follows: TGTGCCACCAGCAGAAGGACTCCGTATGGCTACACCTTC. This encodes CATSRRTPYGYTF.

As for this clone: An end of the junction does not agree with germline; a read error may underlie this. This sample includes further DNA sequences coding for the same CDR3. The chain links TRBV4-3 to TRBJ2-1; D possibly corresponds to TRBD1 (5 bases). In germline, CDR1 is LGHNA, CDR2 YSLEER. CDR3 size: 14 residues. For the CDR3, the DNA is TGCGCCAGCAGCCATGGACAACCGAACAATGAGCAATTCTTC. This translates into CASSHGQPNNEQFF.

The rearrangement links TRBV7-9 to TRBJ2-7, with 12 bases fitting TRBD2. Trimming cost V 5 bases and J 4 bases; bases outside gene matches: 6. The CDR3 runs to 15 residues. Germline V gene sequence: CDR1 SEHNR, CDR2 FQNEAQ (reference sequence). The CDR3 DNA sequence: TGTGCCAGCAGCCTTTGGACTAGCGGGAAGTACGAGCAGTACTTC. Protein sequence: CASSLWTSGKYEQYF.

V and J are TRBV18 and TRBJ2-5; D perhaps matches TRBD2 (6 bases). Trimming left V 3 bases short and J 2 bases short, with 13 bases between. There are 15 residues in the CDR3. The germline gives CDR1 KGHSH, CDR2 LQKENI. The CDR3 spells CASSPGASEQETQYF. The CDR3 coding sequence is TGTGCCAGCTCACCGGGCGCTAGCGAGCAAGAGACCCAGTACTTC. Drawing the rest from reference TRBV18 and TRBJ2-5, the complete variable domain is NAGVMQNPRHLVRRRGQEARLRCSPMKGHSHVYWYRQLPEEGLKFMVYLQKENIIDESGMPKERFSAEFPKEGPSILRIQQVVRGDSAAYFCASSPGASEQETQYFGPGTRLLVL.

The chain uses TRBV11-2 and TRBJ2-1; no definite D call. The CDR3 loop spans 13 amino acids. Germline loops: CDR1 SGHAT, CDR2 FQNNGV. V was trimmed by 0 bases and J by 3 bases, leaving 3 bases between them. The CDR3 sequence is CASSLDSYNEQFF. In nucleotides, the CDR3 is TGTGCCAGCAGCTTAGACAGCTACAATGAGCAGTTCTTC.

This CDR3 is CASSVSGGTDTQYF. The CDR3 nucleotides are TGTGCCAGCAGCGTTAGCGGGGGCACAGATACGCAGTATTTT. The J gene is TRBJ2-3, the V gene TRBV9; 8 nucleotides agree with TRBD2. The CDR3 covers 14 residues. Germline V gives CDR1 SGDLS, CDR2 YYNGEE. J was trimmed by 1 base and V by 2 bases; bases with no gene match: 0.

This clone has only a few counts. The chain joins TRBV27 to TRBJ2-7; 13 nucleotides agree with TRBD2. The trim removed 6 bases at V and 9 bases at J, leaving 8 bases unmatched. Germline V gene sequence: CDR1 MNHEY, CDR2 SMNVEV (reference sequence). The CDR3 loop spans 14 amino acids. The CDR3 nucleotides read TGTGCCAGCAGGCCGGGACTAGCGGGATCTGTGCAGTACTTC. Translating it yields CASRPGLAGSVQYF.

This clone was seen a few times. The chain links TRBV18 to TRBJ2-7, with 7 bases identical to TRBD2. The CDR3 is made up of 12 amino acids. Germline CDR1 and CDR2: KGHSH and LQKENI. The junction had 1 base not matched to a gene; V was cut back by 6 bases and J by 2 bases. CDR3: CASSAGAYEQYF. As DNA, the CDR3 is TGTGCCAGCTCCGCGGGAGCCTACGAGCAGTACTTC.

The rearrangement uses TRBV5-1 and TRBJ2-1, with D unresolved. Germline CDR1 and CDR2: SGHRS and YFSETQ. Trimming took 1 base from V and 5 from J, leaving 7 bases between them. CDR3 size: 13 residues. Written as DNA, the CDR3 is TGCGCCAGCAGCTTGATATCGGACAATGAGCAGTTCTTC. Translation: CASSLISDNEQFF.

This clone was found a few times. The V call is TRBV5-6, the J call TRBJ2-3, with 13 bases identical to TRBD2. CDR1 and CDR2 (germline): SGHDT, YYEEEE. The CDR3 consists of 16 residues. V gave up 6 bases and J gave up 4 bases; unmatched junction bases: 8. DNA for the CDR3: TGTGCCAGCAACCTTAGGACTAGCGGGAGCGCAGATACGCAGTATTTT. Residues: CASNLRTSGSADTQYF.

This clone has more than one count but fewer than ten. The chain is built from TRBV5-1 and TRBJ2-6, with D tentatively TRBD1 (5 bases). Germline assignment: CDR1 SGHRS and CDR2 YFSETQ. The V gene lost 1 base and the J gene lost 2 bases, with 16 bases spanning the gap. CDR3 length: 18 amino acids. The CDR3 reads CASSLSVTEWPGANVLTF. The CDR3, as DNA: TGCGCCAGCAGCTTGTCGGTGACAGAGTGGCCTGGGGCCAACGTCCTGACTTTC.

This clone turned up a few times. The rearrangement uses TRBV2 and TRBJ2-5; 7 bases line up with TRBD2. Germline CDR1 SNHLY, CDR2 FYNNEI. V was pared by 6 bases and J by 4 bases, with 8 bases of the junction left unmatched. The CDR3 is 14 residues long. The CDR3, as DNA: TGTGCCAGCAGCCGGGACTATCTAGGAGAGACCCAGTACTTC. This sequence encodes CASSRDYLGETQYF.

The genes are TRBV30 and TRBJ2-1; D gene uncertain. The V and J ends lost 0 bases and 6 bases respectively, with 6 bases between them. Per the germline V gene, CDR1 is GTSNPN and CDR2 is SVGIG (reference sequence). The CDR3 is 12 amino acids. CDR3 loop: CAWSVSRNEQFF. In nucleotides, the CDR3 is TGTGCCTGGAGTGTTTCGCGCAATGAGCAGTTCTTC.

J is TRBJ1-4 and V is TRBV5-1; D unclear. Trimming took 4 bases from V and 5 from J, leaving 15 bases between them. The CDR3 has 15 amino acids. Germline V gene data show CDR1 as SGHRS and CDR2 as YFSETQ. The CDR3 sequence: CASSRERAQNEKLFF. Here the CDR3 DNA reads TGCGCCAGCAGCCGAGAGAGGGCTCAAAATGAAAAACTGTTTTTT.

The DNA of the CDR3 is TGTGCCAGCGGGAGGCGGGACCGAGGGTCCGGGGAGCTGTTTTTT. Its protein is CASGRRDRGSGELFF. The chain combines TRBV9 with TRBJ2-2; D is perhaps TRBD2 (6 bases). Germline V gives CDR1 SGDLS, CDR2 YYNGEE. This CDR3 is 15 amino acids long. With 7 bases removed from V and 6 bases from J, the gap between germline ends came to 19 bases.

The genes are TRBV27 and TRBJ2-1, with 8 nucleotides matching TRBD2. V lost 6 bases and J lost 10; bases outside the gene matches: 14. The CDR3 is made up of 15 amino acids. In germline, CDR1 is MNHEY, CDR2 SMNVEV (reference sequence). Here the CDR3 reads CASSDRDGRGKEQFF. CDR3 sequence (DNA): TGTGCCAGCAGCGATCGGGACGGGAGGGGGAAAGAGCAGTTCTTC.

The chain is built from TRBV5-1 and TRBJ1-5; 8 bases map to TRBD1. Per the germline V gene, CDR1 is SGHRS and CDR2 is YFSETQ. The CDR3 extends over 18 amino acids. V gave up 1 base and J gave up 4 bases; unmatched junction bases: 13. CDR3: CASSLNGLGTGNNQPQHF. The DNA of the CDR3 is TGCGCCAGCAGCTTGAATGGTTTGGGGACAGGCAATAATCAGCCCCAGCATTTT.

The J gene is TRBJ2-1, the V gene TRBV6-1; 15 bases are shared with TRBD2. This CDR3 is 15 amino acids long. The ends lost 11 bases at V and 8 bases at J; junction bases unmatched: 10. CDR1 MNHNS and CDR2 SASEGT come from the germline V gene. Here the CDR3 DNA reads TGTGCCGCATCGTCGGGACTAGCGGGAGGAGATGAGCAGTTCTTC. Translated, it gives CAASSGLAGGDEQFF.

The chain couples TRBV30 to TRBJ1-3, with D unclear. The CDR3 is 14 residues long. Trimming cost V 5 bases and J 0 bases, with 11 bases left between them. The germline CDR1 and CDR2 sequences are GTSNPN and SVGIG (reference sequence). The CDR3 loop is CAWLPRYSGNTIYF. CDR3 DNA sequence: TGTGCCTGGCTCCCCAGGTACTCTGGAAACACCATATATTTT.

This clone was seen a few times. This chain links TRBV6-4 with TRBJ1-1, with 8 bases lining up with TRBD1. Per germline, CDR1 MRHNA and CDR2 SNTAGT. The CDR3 length is 17 residues. V dropped 7 bases and J dropped 4; count of bases not matched to a gene: 17. The CDR3 is CASIGPSPRQGCTEAFF. CDR3 nucleotides: TGTGCCAGCATAGGCCCGTCTCCTAGACAGGGGTGCACTGAAGCTTTCTTT.